This entry describes one T cell receptor beta chain. CDR1 and CDR2 (germline): LGHNA, YSLEER. This CDR3 is 15 amino acids long. The V gene end was trimmed by 5 bases and the J gene end by 3 bases; junction bases not matched to a gene: 5. Healthy Caucasians were all of the donors. Each CDR3 protein is one row after TCRdb ran MiXCR on the 5' RACE reads. The sample holds under 900,000 distinct CDR3 sequences, 18% seen once. This sample is part of a study of identical twins. These sequences were also reported in another study, on T cells expressing NK-cell markers.

The rearrangement joins TRBV4-3 to TRBJ2-3; 10 nucleotides match TRBD2. The clonotype was recovered from a woman between 18 and 30 years old in good health. Material for sequencing was PBMCs. The CDR3 coding sequence is TGCGCCAGCAGCGGGGCTAGCGGGAGAACAGATACGCAGTATTTT. Residues: CASSGASGRTDTQYF.